The sequence of this TCR beta chain was determined in a study of T-cell reconstitution after alpha-beta-depleted transplantation in children. Unique molecular identifiers were incorporated when the TCRbeta library was constructed. In TCRdb, the PCR reads were re-called with MiXCR into one record per CDR3 protein. This sample has some 300,000 distinct CDR3 sequences, with 10% found just once. The germline gives CDR1 LNHDA, CDR2 SQIVND (reference sequence). This CDR3 has 9 residues. V was shortened by 11 bases and J by 11 bases, with 13 bases between the two germline ends. The source material was PBMCs from the stem cell graft donor, sampled from the stem cell graft. This receptor was identified in a human donor who donated a stem cell graft to a child with acute lymphoblastic leukemia. V and J are TRBV19 and TRBJ2-7; no firm D call. The CDR3 DNA reads as TGTGCCCCTTCTGCGACGAAGTACTTC. Translated, it gives CAPSATKYF.